Listed here is a single T cell receptor beta chain. Treatment of any kind had been given to no patient before thyroid surgery. With MiXCR, TCRdb reprocessed the PCR reads. The sample comprises 40,000 or so clones, roughly 27% of which are singletons, and roughly a tenth rests with the top ten. Trimming took off 7 bases at V and 1 base at J, with 14 bases between the two ends. The length of the CDR3 is 15 residues. The germline V gene has CDR1 MNHEY and CDR2 SVGEGT. The source of the sample is a study of metastatic and nonmetastatic thyroid tumors. The wider study: The comparison covered peripheral blood and tumor or nodule tissue in malignant and benign thyroid patients.

The sequence came from a female donor with papillary thyroid cancer or a benign thyroid nodule (not recorded which). Some clones in this sample may be carry-over from other donors' samples. The sequenced sample was blood. V usage is TRBV6-2 or TRBV6-3 and J usage is TRBJ1-5, with D perhaps TRBD1 (6 bases). The CDR3 DNA is TGTGCCAGCACCGCCGTAAGGGGGAGCAATCAGCCCCAGCATTTT. This encodes CASTAVRGSNQPQHF.